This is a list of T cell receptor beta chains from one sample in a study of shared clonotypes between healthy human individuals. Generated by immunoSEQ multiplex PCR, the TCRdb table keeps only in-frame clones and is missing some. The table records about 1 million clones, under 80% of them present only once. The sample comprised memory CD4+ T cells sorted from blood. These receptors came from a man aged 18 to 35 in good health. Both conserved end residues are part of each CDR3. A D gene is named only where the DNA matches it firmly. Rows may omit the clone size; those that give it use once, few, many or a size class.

cdr3_aa: CASSVVTSGNGGELFF
cdr3_nt: TGTGCCAGCAGCGTAGTTACTAGCGGGAACGGCGGGGAGCTGTTTTTT
clone_size: NA
d_call: TRBD2
v_call: TRBV9
j_call: TRBJ2-2

cdr3_aa: CASSLATLGPIVAFF
cdr3_nt: TGTGCCAGCAGCTTAGCGACACTGGGACCCATAGTGGCTTTCTTT
clone_size: NA
d_call: NA
v_call: TRBV7-9
j_call: TRBJ1-1

cdr3_aa: CASSLAHGNTIYF
cdr3_nt: TGTGCCAGCAGCTTGGCCCACGGAAACACCATATATTTT
clone_size: NA
d_call: NA
v_call: TRBV11-2
j_call: TRBJ1-3

cdr3_aa: CASSRDRGTDTQYF
cdr3_nt: TGCGCCAGCAGCCGGGACAGAGGCACAGATACGCAGTATTTT
clone_size: few
d_call: TRBD1
v_call: TRBV5-1
j_call: TRBJ2-3

cdr3_aa: CASSPILTGEIQYF
cdr3_nt: TGTGCCAGCAGCCCTATCTTAACAGGGGAAATTCAGTACTTC
clone_size: NA
d_call: TRBD1
v_call: TRBV9
j_call: TRBJ2-4

cdr3_aa: CASSLPSELTDTQYF
cdr3_nt: TGTGCCAGCAGTTTACCCTCAGAACTCACAGATACGCAGTATTTT
clone_size: few
d_call: NA
v_call: TRBV28
j_call: TRBJ2-3

cdr3_aa: CASSSGQGGGYTF
cdr3_nt: TGTGCCAGCAGCTCCGGACAGGGTGGCGGCTACACCTTC
clone_size: few
d_call: TRBD1
v_call: TRBV7-8
j_call: TRBJ1-2

cdr3_aa: CASRADRGSKETQYF
cdr3_nt: TGTGCCAGCAGGGCGGACAGGGGAAGTAAGGAGACCCAGTACTTC
clone_size: NA
d_call: TRBD1
v_call: TRBV25-1
j_call: TRBJ2-5

cdr3_aa: CASMRDRGPGYTF
cdr3_nt: TGTGCCAGCATGAGGGACAGGGGGCCTGGCTACACCTTC
clone_size: NA
d_call: TRBD1
v_call: TRBV2
j_call: TRBJ1-2

cdr3_aa: CASSPHPDRALAKNIQYF
cdr3_nt: TGCGCCAGCAGCCCCCACCCCGACAGGGCCCTAGCCAAAAACATTCAGTACTTC
clone_size: NA
d_call: TRBD1
v_call: TRBV4-3
j_call: TRBJ2-4

cdr3_aa: CASSAGTSVVEQYF
cdr3_nt: TGTGCCAGCAGTGCCGGGACTAGCGTCGTCGAGCAGTACTTC
clone_size: few
d_call: TRBD2
v_call: TRBV6-1
j_call: TRBJ2-7

cdr3_aa: CASSLAGWHSDTQYF
cdr3_nt: TGCGCCAGCAGCTTGGCGGGCTGGCACTCAGATACGCAGTATTTT
clone_size: NA
d_call: NA
v_call: TRBV5-1
j_call: TRBJ2-3

cdr3_aa: CASRYREQETQYF
cdr3_nt: TGTGCCAGCAGGTACAGGGAGCAGGAGACCCAGTACTTC
clone_size: few
d_call: NA
v_call: TRBV6-5
j_call: TRBJ2-5

cdr3_aa: CASSLSDRDLTGETQYF
cdr3_nt: TGTGCCAGCAGCCTATCGGACAGGGACCTCACGGGGGAGACCCAGTACTTC
clone_size: NA
d_call: TRBD1
v_call: TRBV5-4
j_call: TRBJ2-5

cdr3_aa: CASSLTSTSGIGEQFF
cdr3_nt: TGCGCCAGCAGCTTAACTTCCACTAGCGGGATAGGTGAGCAGTTCTTC
clone_size: NA
d_call: TRBD2
v_call: TRBV5-1
j_call: TRBJ2-1

cdr3_aa: CSAREDTQYF
cdr3_nt: TGCAGTGCTAGGGAAGATACGCAGTATTTT
clone_size: NA
d_call: NA
v_call: TRBV20-1
j_call: TRBJ2-3

cdr3_aa: CASSQDRTFAYGYTF
cdr3_nt: TGTGCCAGCAGCCAAGATAGAACATTCGCGTATGGCTACACCTTC
clone_size: NA
d_call: NA
v_call: TRBV4-2
j_call: TRBJ1-2

cdr3_aa: CASSPPTGAGANVLTF
cdr3_nt: TGTGCCAGCTCACCACCGACCGGGGCTGGGGCCAACGTCCTGACTTTC
clone_size: NA
d_call: NA
v_call: TRBV18
j_call: TRBJ2-6

cdr3_aa: CASSPQGGGPSYEQYF
cdr3_nt: TGTGCCAGCAGCCCCCAAGGGGGGGGGCCCTCCTACGAGCAGTACTTC
clone_size: NA
d_call: NA
v_call: TRBV9
j_call: TRBJ2-7

cdr3_aa: CASSFGQDQETQYF
cdr3_nt: TGTGCCAGCAGCTTCGGACAGGACCAAGAGACCCAGTACTTC
clone_size: NA
d_call: TRBD1
v_call: TRBV5-6
j_call: TRBJ2-5

cdr3_aa: CASSPRGSGRVDEQFF
cdr3_nt: TGCGCCAGCAGCCCGCGCGGTAGCGGGAGGGTGGATGAGCAGTTCTTC
clone_size: NA
d_call: TRBD2
v_call: TRBV5-1
j_call: TRBJ2-1

cdr3_aa: CAWGSQGAGELFF
cdr3_nt: TGTGCCTGGGGTTCACAGGGGGCCGGGGAGCTGTTTTTT
clone_size: NA
d_call: TRBD1
v_call: TRBV30
j_call: TRBJ2-2

cdr3_aa: CASRDPGTSGKEGLSSTDTQYF
cdr3_nt: TGTGCCAGCAGGGACCCGGGGACTAGCGGGAAGGAGGGCCTCTCTAGCACAGATACGCAGTATTTT
clone_size: NA
d_call: TRBD2
v_call: TRBV6-4
j_call: TRBJ2-3

cdr3_aa: CASNKRGKDTQYF
cdr3_nt: TGTGCCAGCAATAAAAGAGGGAAAGATACGCAGTATTTT
clone_size: NA
d_call: NA
v_call: TRBV27
j_call: TRBJ2-3

cdr3_aa: CSANRDRNTEAFF
cdr3_nt: TGCAGCGCCAACCGGGACAGGAACACTGAAGCTTTCTTT
clone_size: many
d_call: TRBD1
v_call: TRBV29-1
j_call: TRBJ1-1

cdr3_aa: CASRAQGRERETQYF
cdr3_nt: TGTGCCAGCAGGGCACAGGGTAGGGAGAGAGAGACCCAGTACTTC
clone_size: NA
d_call: NA
v_call: TRBV2
j_call: TRBJ2-5

cdr3_aa: CAISGTRTDNEQFF
cdr3_nt: TGTGCCATCAGTGGGACACGGACAGACAATGAGCAGTTCTTC
clone_size: NA
d_call: NA
v_call: TRBV10-3
j_call: TRBJ2-1

cdr3_aa: CAWSPEVGAFF
cdr3_nt: TGTGCCTGGAGTCCTGAGGTCGGGGCTTTCTTT
clone_size: NA
d_call: NA
v_call: TRBV30
j_call: TRBJ1-1

cdr3_aa: CAISDATGGSGNTIYF
cdr3_nt: TGTGCCATCAGTGACGCGACAGGGGGCTCTGGAAACACCATATATTTT
clone_size: NA
d_call: TRBD1
v_call: TRBV10-3
j_call: TRBJ1-3

cdr3_aa: CASSSTGGPGGGEKLFF
cdr3_nt: TGCGCCAGCAGCTCGACAGGGGGCCCCGGTGGGGGTGAAAAACTGTTTTTT
clone_size: NA
d_call: TRBD1
v_call: TRBV5-1
j_call: TRBJ1-4

cdr3_aa: CASGTQGAVNGYTF
cdr3_nt: TGTGCCAGCGGGACACAGGGAGCCGTAAATGGCTACACCTTC
clone_size: NA
d_call: NA
v_call: TRBV28
j_call: TRBJ1-2

cdr3_aa: CASSPPGQSSYNSPLHF
cdr3_nt: TGTGCCAGCAGTCCTCCGGGACAGAGCTCCTATAATTCACCCCTCCACTTT
clone_size: few
d_call: TRBD1
v_call: TRBV28
j_call: TRBJ1-6

cdr3_aa: CASASLQGQGHQPQHF
cdr3_nt: TGTGCCAGCGCCTCTTTACAGGGACAGGGGCATCAGCCCCAGCATTTT
clone_size: NA
d_call: TRBD1
v_call: TRBV5-8
j_call: TRBJ1-5

cdr3_aa: CASSLDPGGLTDTQYF
cdr3_nt: TGTGCCAGCAGCTTGGATCCGGGGGGGCTCACAGATACGCAGTATTTT
clone_size: NA
d_call: TRBD2
v_call: TRBV5-6
j_call: TRBJ2-3

cdr3_aa: CASSPRDRGAVDEKLFF
cdr3_nt: TGTGCCAGCAGCCCCCGGGACAGGGGAGCGGTGGATGAAAAACTGTTTTTT
clone_size: many
d_call: TRBD1
v_call: TRBV7-9
j_call: TRBJ1-4

cdr3_aa: CASSYWTASSTDTQYF
cdr3_nt: TGTGCCAGCAGTTACTGGACAGCCTCTAGCACAGATACGCAGTATTTT
clone_size: NA
d_call: NA
v_call: TRBV6-6
j_call: TRBJ2-3

cdr3_aa: CASSPGTGGGETQYF
cdr3_nt: TGTGCCAGCTCACCCGGGACAGGGGGCGGCGAGACCCAGTACTTC
clone_size: NA
d_call: TRBD1
v_call: TRBV18
j_call: TRBJ2-5

cdr3_aa: CASSPAGAGANVLTF
cdr3_nt: TGTGCCAGCTCACCAGCGGGGGCTGGGGCCAACGTCCTGACTTTC
clone_size: once
d_call: TRBD2
v_call: TRBV18
j_call: TRBJ2-6

cdr3_aa: CAWSPGLAGVSYSTDTQYF
cdr3_nt: TGTGCCTGGAGTCCTGGACTAGCGGGGGTCTCTTATAGCACAGATACGCAGTATTTT
clone_size: NA
d_call: TRBD2
v_call: TRBV30
j_call: TRBJ2-3

cdr3_aa: CASRKQGEQYF
cdr3_nt: TGTGCCAGCAGAAAACAGGGCGAGCAGTACTTC
clone_size: NA
d_call: NA
v_call: TRBV25-1
j_call: TRBJ2-7

cdr3_aa: CASSASDSSYNEQFF
cdr3_nt: TGTGCCAGCAGCGCCTCGGACAGCTCCTACAATGAGCAGTTCTTC
clone_size: NA
d_call: NA
v_call: TRBV9
j_call: TRBJ2-1

cdr3_aa: CASSLAAYSNQPQHF
cdr3_nt: TGTGCCAGCAGCTTAGCCGCATATAGCAATCAGCCCCAGCATTTT
clone_size: NA
d_call: NA
v_call: TRBV5-6
j_call: TRBJ1-5

cdr3_aa: CASSSTGPSEQFF
cdr3_nt: TGTGCCAGCAGTTCGACAGGTCCCTCTGAGCAGTTCTTC
clone_size: NA
d_call: NA
v_call: TRBV6-4
j_call: TRBJ2-1

cdr3_aa: CASSLGGRGGLGNQPQHF
cdr3_nt: TGTGCCAGCAGCTTAGGAGGCAGGGGTGGATTGGGCAATCAGCCCCAGCATTTT
clone_size: once
d_call: NA
v_call: TRBV7-9
j_call: TRBJ1-5

cdr3_aa: CASSLASVTGGRDTQYF
cdr3_nt: TGTGCCAGCAGCTTGGCCAGTGTTACAGGGGGCAGGGATACGCAGTATTTT
clone_size: NA
d_call: TRBD1
v_call: TRBV5-6
j_call: TRBJ2-3

cdr3_aa: CSVTLPQGAYEQYF
cdr3_nt: TGCAGCGTTACCCTACCCCAGGGGGCCTACGAGCAGTACTTC
clone_size: NA
d_call: TRBD1
v_call: TRBV29-1
j_call: TRBJ2-7

cdr3_aa: CASSLSSYEQYF
cdr3_nt: TGCGCCAGCAGCTTAAGCTCCTACGAGCAGTACTTC
clone_size: NA
d_call: NA
v_call: TRBV10-1
j_call: TRBJ2-7

cdr3_aa: CAISDPGGPTEAFF
cdr3_nt: TGTGCCATCAGTGATCCGGGGGGCCCCACTGAAGCTTTCTTT
clone_size: NA
d_call: NA
v_call: TRBV6-6
j_call: TRBJ1-1